This TCR beta chain comes out of a study of control samples from healthy donors and cancer patients. Clones were read by immunoSEQ multiplex PCR, and TCRdb kept only the in-frame ones, dropping some. Of 60,000 or so clones listed, more than 95% were seen once; the top ten hold 1.1%. Trimming took 6 bases from V and 3 from J; bases not matched to a gene: 10. Germline V lookup: CDR1 KGHSH, CDR2 LQKENI. The CDR3 is 15 residues long. The clonotype comes from a woman aged 18 to 35 in good health. The sequencing sample was made of blood. This chain uses TRBV18 with TRBJ2-7, with TRBD2 matching over 8 bases. Here the CDR3 reads CASSPTGGGLYEQYF. The CDR3 DNA follows: TGTGCCAGCTCCCCGACAGGCGGGGGGCTCTACGAGCAGTACTTC.